Following are 17 T cell receptor beta chains from one sample sequenced in a study of blood T cell repertoires in COVID-19. Using immunoSEQ multiplex PCR, the repertoire was profiled, and TCRdb retains in-frame clones only, with some absent. The sample lists around 400,000 clones; 80% to 85% were seen once. The sequenced sample was PBMCs or T cells enriched from blood (not recorded which). The receptors stem from a woman aged 50 to 65 who had recovered from COVID-19.

The chain recombines TRBV6-1 with TRBJ1-5; D is undetermined. Looked up from germline, CDR1 is MNHNS and CDR2 is SASEGT. The CDR3 extends over 18 amino acids. The V gene lost 2 bases and the J gene lost 0 bases, with 17 bases spanning the gap. The CDR3 here is CASSESFLAALSNQPQHF. CDR3 DNA: TGTGCCAGCAGTGAAAGCTTCCTCGCCGCCCTTAGCAATCAGCCCCAGCATTTT.

V and J are TRBV27 and TRBJ2-1; 9 nucleotides agree with TRBD2. The germline V gene has CDR1 MNHEY and CDR2 SMNVEV (reference sequence). V dropped 1 base and J dropped 10; count of bases not matched to a gene: 20. There are 19 residues in the CDR3. The CDR3 nucleotides read TGTGCCAGCAGTTTATTCGACGAGCGGGGGGCCGGAAAATACGGGGAGCAGTTCTTC. As protein: CASSLFDERGAGKYGEQFF.

DNA for the CDR3: TGTGCCAGCAGCGGGGCTAGCGGAGCCTACGAGCAGTACTTC. Amino acid sequence: CASSGASGAYEQYF. This chain joins TRBV11-2 and TRBJ2-7; TRBD2 matches at 7 bases. Germline V CDR1 and CDR2: SGHAT, FQNNGV. J lost 2 bases, V lost 5 bases, and 6 bases had no gene match. CDR3 length equals 14 residues.

The chain has TRBV5-1 and TRBJ2-7; the match to TRBD1 covers 12 bases. This CDR3 region has 15 residues. V was clipped by 5 bases and J by 2 bases; unmatched bases: 5. Germline V gene data show CDR1 as SGHRS and CDR2 as YFSETQ. The CDR3 loop is CASRRDRGPTYEQYF. As DNA, the CDR3 is TGCGCCAGCAGACGGGACAGGGGGCCCACCTACGAGCAGTACTTC.

This clone has a handful of counts. The chain links TRBV11-2 to TRBJ1-6; possible D gene TRBD1, 5 bases. The V gene's germline CDR1 is SGHAT and CDR2 FQNNGV. V was cut by 2 bases and J by 7 bases, with 15 bases left in between. The CDR3 loop spans 16 amino acids. CDR3 in amino acids: CASSLFPTGGNSPLHF. The CDR3 DNA reads TGTGCCAGCAGCTTATTCCCCACAGGTGGGAATTCACCCCTCCACTTT.

This clone showed up just a few times. The V gene is TRBV12-3 or TRBV12-4, the J gene TRBJ1-2, with a possible D match to TRBD1 (6 bases). V was shortened by 10 bases and J by 5 bases, with 14 bases between the two germline ends. The CDR3 runs 12 residues. CDR3 in amino acids: CATRGSEYGYTF. CDR3 DNA: TGTGCCACCAGGGGCAGTGAATATGGCTACACCTTC.

The V and J genes are TRBV9 and TRBJ1-5; TRBD1 might be the D (5 bases). Trimming left V 1 base short and J 4 bases short, with 12 bases between. This CDR3 has 15 residues. Per germline, CDR1 SGDLS and CDR2 YYNGEE. As DNA, the CDR3 is TGTGCCAGCAGCGTAACCGACAGCCATAATCAGCCCCAGCATTTT. Protein: CASSVTDSHNQPQHF.

This clone occurred once. The chain joins TRBV7-8 to TRBJ1-2; 7 bases are a match to TRBD1. Germline V gene data show CDR1 as SGHVS and CDR2 as FQNEAQ. This CDR3 region has 13 residues. The V gene end was trimmed by 5 bases and the J gene end by 5 bases; junction bases not matched to a gene: 5. The CDR3, as DNA: TGTGCCAGCAGCGCCGGGACAGAATATGGCTACACCTTC. Its protein is CASSAGTEYGYTF.

The chain is built from TRBV25-1 and TRBJ2-7, with 10 bases fitting TRBD1. Germline trimming cut 7 bases from V and 1 base from J; bases unmatched to any gene: 4. CDR1 and CDR2 from the germline V gene are MGHDK and SYGVNS. The CDR3 spans 14 residues. The CDR3 sequence is CASNPGQGSYEQYF. The CDR3 region has the DNA TGTGCCAGCAATCCGGGACAGGGGTCCTACGAGCAGTACTTC.

The chain joins TRBV11-2 to TRBJ2-1, with D tentatively TRBD2 (5 bases). CDR3 length equals 14 residues. V was trimmed by 5 bases and J by 9 bases, leaving 17 bases between them. Germline CDR1 and CDR2: SGHAT and FQNNGV. CDR3 amino acids: CASSPAAGMVEQFF. The CDR3 region has the DNA TGTGCCAGCAGCCCAGCGGCCGGGATGGTTGAGCAGTTCTTC.

The chain couples TRBV7-2 to TRBJ2-3; 9 nucleotides match TRBD2. The CDR3 has 17 residues. After removal of 2 bases from V and 5 bases from J, the junction contained 11 bases not matched to a gene. CDR1 and CDR2 (germline): SGHTA, FQGNSA. CDR3 DNA: TGTGCCAGCAGCTTACTCCAGGATGGCGGGAGGGGAGATACGCAGTATTTT. Amino acid sequence: CASSLLQDGGRGDTQYF.

The rearrangement uses TRBV10-3 and TRBJ1-2; 8 bases line up with TRBD1. V was clipped by 7 bases and J by 7 bases; unmatched bases: 5. This CDR3 has 12 residues. CDR1 and CDR2 (germline): ENHRY, SYGVKD. CDR3 amino acids: CAITATGGGYTF. The CDR3 region has the DNA TGTGCCATCACCGCAACAGGGGGTGGCTACACCTTC.

This clone has just one count. V gene TRBV30 combines with J gene TRBJ1-1; 8 nucleotides match TRBD1. The germline gives CDR1 GTSNPN, CDR2 SVGIG (reference sequence). The CDR3 length is 13 residues. Trimming at V came to 6 bases and at J to 0 bases, leaving 3 bases not matched to a gene. The CDR3 DNA is TGTGCCTGCCGACAGGGGATGAACACTGAAGCTTTCTTT. It is translated as CACRQGMNTEAFF.

The rearrangement joins TRBV2 to TRBJ1-6, with D perhaps TRBD1 (5 bases). V lost 2 bases and J 4 bases, leaving 6 bases between the germline ends. Germline V gives CDR1 SNHLY, CDR2 FYNNEI. The CDR3 covers 14 residues. The CDR3 reads CASSEQGYNSPLHF. The CDR3 nucleotides read TGTGCCAGCAGTGAACAGGGTTATAATTCACCCCTCCACTTT.

V is TRBV7-2 and J is TRBJ1-2, with 9 nucleotides matching TRBD1. J gave up 7 bases and V 5 bases, and 11 bases lay outside the gene matches. This CDR3 region has 15 residues. Germline lookup yields CDR1 SGHTA and CDR2 FQGNSA. The CDR3 protein is CASSAYGQGWPGYTF. In nucleotides, the CDR3 is TGTGCCAGCAGCGCGTATGGACAGGGGTGGCCTGGCTACACCTTC.

A single count supports this clone. The chain links TRBV6-5 to TRBJ1-2; D remains unclear. Germline loops: CDR1 MNHEY, CDR2 SVGAGI. The CDR3 runs 15 residues. The V end lost 4 bases, the J end lost 0 bases, and 12 bases lay between the germline ends. The CDR3 coding sequence is TGTGCCAGCAGTTTACGTCTTAGTGCTAACTATGGCTACACCTTC. Translating gives CASSLRLSANYGYTF.

The V and J genes are TRBV4-3 and TRBJ1-1; D is unclear. Between the trimmed V and J ends, which lost 3 bases and 0 bases, there was a span of 11 bases. This CDR3 region has 15 residues. Germline V CDR1 and CDR2: LGHNA, YSLEER. This CDR3 is CASSQLGGLNTEAFF. The CDR3, as DNA: TGCGCCAGCAGCCAGCTGGGAGGGTTGAACACTGAAGCTTTCTTT.